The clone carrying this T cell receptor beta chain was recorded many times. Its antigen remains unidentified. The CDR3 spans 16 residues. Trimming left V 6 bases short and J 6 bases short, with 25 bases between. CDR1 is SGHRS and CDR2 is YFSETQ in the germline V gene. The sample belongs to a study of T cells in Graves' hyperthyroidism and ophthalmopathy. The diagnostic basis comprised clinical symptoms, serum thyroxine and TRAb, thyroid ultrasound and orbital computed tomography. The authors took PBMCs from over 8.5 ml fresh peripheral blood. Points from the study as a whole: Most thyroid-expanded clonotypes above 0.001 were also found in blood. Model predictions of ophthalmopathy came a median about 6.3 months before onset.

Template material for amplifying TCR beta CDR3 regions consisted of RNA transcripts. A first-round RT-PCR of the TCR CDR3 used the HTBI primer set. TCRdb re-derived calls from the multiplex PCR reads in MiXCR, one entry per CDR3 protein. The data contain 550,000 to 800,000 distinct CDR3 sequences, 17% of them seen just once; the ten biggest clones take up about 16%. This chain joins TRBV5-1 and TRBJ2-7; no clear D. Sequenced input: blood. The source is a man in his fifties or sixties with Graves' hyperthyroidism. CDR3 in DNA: TGCGCCAGCAACATGTTTGACGGCTACCCCCTCTCCGAGCAGTACTTC. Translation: CASNMFDGYPLSEQYF.